Below are 30 T cell receptor beta chains sequenced from a single sample in a study of T cells in Graves' hyperthyroidism and ophthalmopathy. Amplification of TCR beta CDR3 regions used RNA as the template. The HTBI set primed first-round TCR CDR3 RT-PCR. TCRdb processed the multiplex PCR reads anew with MiXCR; each CDR3 protein has one entry. The sample has about 250,000 distinct CDR3 sequences, around 26% seen once. The sample was blood. Receptors were obtained from a woman aged 40-49 years with Graves' ophthalmopathy.

This clonotype was found many times. CDR3 residues: CASSVRMNTEAFF. In DNA, the CDR3 is TGTGCCAGCAGTGTAAGAATGAACACTGAAGCTTTCTTT. The chain uses TRBV6-1 and TRBJ1-1; D uncertain. This CDR3 comprises 13 residues. V lost 4 bases and J 0 bases, leaving 6 bases between the germline ends. CDR1 and CDR2 (germline): MNHNS, SASEGT.

This clonotype was counted at least ten times. This sequence joins TRBV30 and TRBJ2-5, with 8 bases aligning to TRBD2. Trimming removed 6 bases from V and 5 bases from J; junction bases left unmatched: 8. The CDR3 has 13 residues. In germline, CDR1 is GTSNPN, CDR2 SVGIG (reference sequence). CDR3 protein: CACPRGGGETQYF. The CDR3 DNA is TGTGCCTGCCCCCGGGGGGGTGGGGAGACCCAGTACTTC.

This clonotype appeared many times. The V gene is TRBV6-5, the J gene TRBJ1-2; 7 bases line up with TRBD1. Germline loops: CDR1 MNHEY, CDR2 SVGAGI. Trimming removed 4 bases from V and 5 bases from J; junction bases left unmatched: 10. The CDR3 runs 15 residues. In nucleotides, the CDR3 is TGTGCCAGCAGTTCCTACGGACAGGAAAGATATGGCTACACCTTC. Residues: CASSSYGQERYGYTF.

This clonotype was detected ten times or more. The chain is built from TRBV12-3 or TRBV12-4 and TRBJ2-5; no definite D call. V was trimmed by 2 bases and J by 5 bases, leaving 6 bases between them. CDR3 size: 12 residues. In nucleotides, the CDR3 is TGTGCCAGCAGTTTACAGGTTGAGACCCAGTACTTC. Its translation: CASSLQVETQYF.

This clonotype was counted ten times or more. The chain employs TRBV9 and TRBJ1-2; 12 positions agree with TRBD1. This CDR3 is 17 amino acids long. The germline V gene encodes CDR1 SGDLS and CDR2 YYNGEE. The V gene end was trimmed by 0 bases and the J gene end by 3 bases; junction bases not matched to a gene: 6. CDR3 sequence: CASSVVSGTGGDYGYTF. The CDR3 DNA sequence: TGTGCCAGCAGCGTAGTCTCAGGGACAGGGGGCGACTATGGCTACACCTTC.

This clonotype came up a few times. The chain employs TRBV11-1 and TRBJ2-7; 9 positions agree with TRBD2. Germline CDR1 and CDR2: SGHAT and FQDESV (reference sequence). V shed 0 bases, J shed 1 base, and the junction held 4 bases outside the gene matches. The CDR3 consists of 16 residues. In nucleotides, the CDR3 is TGTGCCAGCAGCTTAGCGCGCGGGAGGGCTTCCTACGAGCAGTACTTC. Protein product: CASSLARGRASYEQYF.

This clonotype occurred many times. The gene calls are TRBV7-9 and TRBJ1-2, with unresolved D. The CDR3 sequence is 14 residues long. Germline CDR1 SEHNR, CDR2 FQNEAQ (reference sequence). V was pared by 1 base and J by 2 bases, with 8 bases between. The CDR3 protein is CASSLGPSNYGYTF. The CDR3 DNA is TGTGCCAGCAGCTTAGGTCCTTCCAACTATGGCTACACCTTC.

This clonotype was observed many times. The V call is TRBV25-1, the J call TRBJ1-1; 8 nucleotides agree with TRBD1. Losses at the gene ends were 6 bases for V and 5 bases for J; bases not matched to a gene: 26. Germline-derived CDR1 and CDR2 are MGHDK and SYGVNS. The CDR3 covers 20 residues. In DNA, the CDR3 is TGTGCCAGCAGCATTACACGCGCCAGGGGGCGTTGGGTGATAGGGACTGAAGCTTTCTTT. This sequence encodes CASSITRARGRWVIGTEAFF.

This sequence joins TRBV12-3 or TRBV12-4 and TRBJ2-7; 9 bases fit TRBD2. This CDR3 spans 15 amino acids. The V and J ends lost 8 bases and 4 bases, in that order; junction bases with no gene match: 12. CDR3 DNA: TGTGCCAGCGTACTTGGGCTAGCGGGAACGTACGAGCAGTACTTC. The encoded protein is CASVLGLAGTYEQYF.

The genes are TRBV12-3 or TRBV12-4 and TRBJ2-5; TRBD1 agrees at 10 bases. There are 15 residues in the CDR3. The junction had 4 bases not matched to a gene; V was cut back by 3 bases and J by 3 bases. The DNA for the CDR3 is TGTGCCAGCAGTTTCGGCGGGACAGGGGAAGAGACCCAGTACTTC. It specifies CASSFGGTGEETQYF.

The chain uses TRBV2 and TRBJ2-5; no clear D gene. The germline V gene has CDR1 SNHLY and CDR2 FYNNEI. CDR3 size: 11 residues. Trimming took 4 bases from V and 4 from J, leaving 4 bases between them. CDR3 bases: TGTGCCAGCAGTGTTTTAGAGACCCAGTACTTC. Protein: CASSVLETQYF.

This clonotype has a count of ten or more. The chain carries TRBV12-3 or TRBV12-4 and TRBJ2-7; 9 bases line up with TRBD2. The J segment lost 4 bases and the V segment lost 6 bases, leaving 10 bases of the junction unmatched. The CDR3 totals 15 residues. CDR3 nucleotide sequence: TGTGCCAGCAGCCGGACTGGTAGCGGGAGTTACGAGCAGTACTTC. This codes for CASSRTGSGSYEQYF.

This clonotype was detected many times. The V call is TRBV24-1, the J call TRBJ1-5, with D unresolved. V was trimmed by 6 bases and J by 2 bases, leaving 7 bases between them. The CDR3 length is 13 residues. The germline V gene encodes CDR1 KGHDR and CDR2 SFDVKD. CDR3: CATSLNGNQPQHF. The CDR3 DNA reads TGTGCCACCAGTCTGAACGGCAATCAGCCCCAGCATTTT.

Many counts were recorded for this clonotype. The rearrangement joins TRBV6-5 to TRBJ2-2, with unresolved D. There are 14 residues in the CDR3. Germline CDR1 reads MNHEY; CDR2 reads SVGAGI. Trimming took off 10 bases at V and 1 base at J, with 13 bases between the two ends. The CDR3 DNA reads as TGTGCCACCACCCCGGGTTTGAACACCGGGGAGCTGTTTTTT. Amino acids: CATTPGLNTGELFF.

J is TRBJ2-7 and V is TRBV15; D may be TRBD1 or TRBD2 (5 bases each). The CDR3 has 16 residues. Germline CDR1 is LNHNV and CDR2 is YYDKDF (reference sequence). Trimming took 0 bases from V and 2 from J, leaving 14 bases between them. The CDR3 protein is CATSREDWGTTYEQYF. CDR3 nucleotide sequence: TGTGCCACCAGCAGAGAGGATTGGGGGACCACCTACGAGCAGTACTTC.

Only a few counts were recorded for this clonotype. This chain joins TRBV12-3 or TRBV12-4 and TRBJ1-1; no clear D. This CDR3 has 13 amino acids. Trimming removed 6 bases from V and 4 bases from J, with 12 bases in between. CDR3 DNA sequence: TGTGCCAGCAGGATAATTTTAGCCACTGAAGCTTTCTTT. Residues: CASRIILATEAFF.

This clonotype has at least ten counts. The genes are TRBV7-2 and TRBJ2-3; 7 nucleotides line up with TRBD2. The CDR3 is made up of 14 amino acids. Trimming at V came to 6 bases and at J to 5 bases, leaving 8 bases not matched to a gene. Germline V gene lookup returns CDR1 SGHTA and CDR2 FQGNSA. The DNA for the CDR3 is TGTGCCAGCAGATTTAGCGGGTGGAGAGATACGCAGTATTTT. This codes for CASRFSGWRDTQYF.

This clonotype has ten or more counts. The J gene is TRBJ2-2, the V gene TRBV11-2; tentatively, D is TRBD1 (6 bases). The germline gives CDR1 SGHAT, CDR2 FQNNGV. Trimming removed 1 base at V and 2 bases at J, with 8 bases between. The CDR3 is made up of 15 amino acids. Here the CDR3 DNA reads TGTGCCAGCAGCTTAGGGACAGCTAACACCGGGGAGCTGTTTTTT. This sequence encodes CASSLGTANTGELFF.

This clonotype was recorded many times. V gene TRBV7-9 combines with J gene TRBJ2-5, with 7 bases matching TRBD1. The CDR3 is 14 amino acids. The V gene's germline CDR1 is SEHNR and CDR2 FQNEAQ (reference sequence). The trim removed 0 bases at V and 5 bases at J, leaving 3 bases unmatched. The CDR3 protein is CASSLAQGQETQYF. DNA of the CDR3: TGTGCCAGCAGCTTAGCGCAGGGACAGGAGACCCAGTACTTC.

The chain couples TRBV30 to TRBJ2-4, with 9 bases aligning to TRBD1. Trimming took 3 bases from V and 7 from J; bases not matched to a gene: 13. This CDR3 has 16 residues. The germline gives CDR1 GTSNPN, CDR2 SVGIG (reference sequence). The CDR3: CAWRERGTGKGNIQYF. CDR3 nucleotide sequence: TGTGCCTGGAGAGAGAGAGGGACAGGGAAAGGGAACATTCAGTACTTC.

The CDR3 here is CAWSVPLDRHTGELFF. In DNA, the CDR3 is TGTGCCTGGAGTGTACCTTTGGACAGACACACCGGGGAGCTGTTTTTT. The genes are TRBV30 and TRBJ2-2; maybe TRBD1 (6 bases). V lost 0 bases to trimming and J lost 3 bases, with 14 bases between them. CDR1 is GTSNPN and CDR2 is SVGIG in the germline V gene (reference sequence). There are 16 residues in the CDR3.

The chain uses TRBV11-2 and TRBJ1-2; a weak D match, TRBD1 (5 bases). This CDR3 spans 13 amino acids. V was trimmed by 2 bases and J by 7 bases, leaving 11 bases between them. Germline CDR1 is SGHAT and CDR2 is FQNNGV. The CDR3 coding sequence is TGTGCCAGCAGCTTATCGGGACCCGGTGGCTACACCTTC. Its translation: CASSLSGPGGYTF.

This clonotype was counted ten times or more. The CDR3 bases are TGTGCCAGCAGTTGGAGGGAAAATTCACCCCTCCACTTT. Protein: CASSWRENSPLHF. This chain uses TRBV12-3 or TRBV12-4 with TRBJ1-6; D not resolved. The V end was cut by 4 bases, the J end by 7 bases, with 8 bases between. The CDR3 consists of 13 residues.

The gene calls are TRBV6-5 and TRBJ2-4, with TRBD2 matching over 9 bases. CDR1 and CDR2 (germline): MNHEY, SVGAGI. Trimming removed 2 bases from V and 7 bases from J; junction bases left unmatched: 6. The CDR3 is made up of 15 amino acids. The CDR3 here is CASSYVPSGTNIQYF. CDR3 DNA sequence: TGTGCCAGCAGTTACGTCCCTAGCGGGACGAACATTCAGTACTTC.

This clonotype was detected ten times or more. The CDR3 DNA is TGTGCCAGCAGCCAGGGGACTGGAAGCGAGCAGTACTTC. Protein product: CASSQGTGSEQYF. V usage is TRBV7-3 and J usage is TRBJ2-7; D is tentatively TRBD1 or TRBD2 (6 bases each). Germline CDR1 and CDR2: SGHTA and FQGTGA. The V gene lost 5 bases and the J gene lost 6 bases, with 14 bases spanning the gap. The CDR3 consists of 13 residues.

This clonotype was seen ten or more times. The chain couples TRBV6-1 to TRBJ1-1; D gene uncertain. The CDR3 has 14 amino acids. Germline assignment: CDR1 MNHNS and CDR2 SASEGT. The V end was cut by 8 bases, the J end by 0 bases, with 13 bases between. The CDR3 bases are TGTGCCAGCTCCCCCGCGTACATGAACACTGAAGCTTTCTTT. Encoded protein: CASSPAYMNTEAFF.

There are many counts of this clonotype. The genes are TRBV7-8 and TRBJ1-3; 8 bases fit TRBD1. From germline, CDR1 is SGHVS and CDR2 FQNEAQ. The J segment lost 3 bases and the V segment lost 4 bases, leaving 5 bases of the junction unmatched. CDR3 length: 15 amino acids. DNA of the CDR3: TGTGCCAGCAGCTCCACAGGGGGTGGTGGAAACACCATATATTTT. Translated: CASSSTGGGGNTIYF.

This clonotype was observed at least ten times. This chain joins TRBV7-8 and TRBJ2-7, with 11 bases lining up with TRBD2. V lost 3 bases to trimming and J lost 1 base; unmatched junction nucleotides: 11. This CDR3 comprises 18 residues. Germline values: CDR1 SGHVS, CDR2 FQNEAQ. This CDR3 is CASSFPPLTSGKSYEQYF. CDR3 in DNA: TGTGCCAGCAGCTTCCCCCCTCTGACTAGCGGGAAGTCCTACGAGCAGTACTTC.

This chain links TRBV12-3 or TRBV12-4 with TRBJ1-2; D possibly corresponds to TRBD1 (6 bases). The CDR3 extends over 13 amino acids. V lost 6 bases, J lost 7 bases, and 15 bases lay in between. The CDR3 bases are TGTGCCAGCAGACGCGAAGGGGGTGCTGGCTACACCTTC. Translating gives CASRREGGAGYTF.

Remarks on this clonotype: One end of the junction does not line up with germline, which may come from a read error. The V call is TRBV7-8, the J call TRBJ2-2; 10 positions agree with TRBD2. This CDR3 has 16 residues. Germline V gene sequence: CDR1 SGHVS, CDR2 FQNEAQ. CDR3 amino acids: CASSFGTSVNAGELFF. In DNA, the CDR3 is TGTGCCAGCAGCTTTGGGACTAGCGTGAACGCCGGGGAGCTGTTTTTT.